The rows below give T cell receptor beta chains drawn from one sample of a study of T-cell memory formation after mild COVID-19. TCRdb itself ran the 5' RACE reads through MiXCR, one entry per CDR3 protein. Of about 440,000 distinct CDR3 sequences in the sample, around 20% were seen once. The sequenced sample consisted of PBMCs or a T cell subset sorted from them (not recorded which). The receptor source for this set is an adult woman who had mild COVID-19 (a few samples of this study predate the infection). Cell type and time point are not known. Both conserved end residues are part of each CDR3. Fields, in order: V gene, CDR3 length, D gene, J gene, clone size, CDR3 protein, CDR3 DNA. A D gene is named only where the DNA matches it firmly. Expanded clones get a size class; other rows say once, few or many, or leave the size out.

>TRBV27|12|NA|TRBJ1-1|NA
CASSLDNTEAFF
TGTGCCAGCAGCCTAGATAACACTGAAGCTTTCTTT
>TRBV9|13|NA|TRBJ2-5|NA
CASSAVGAETQYF
TGTGCCAGCAGCGCAGTGGGAGCGGAGACCCAGTACTTC
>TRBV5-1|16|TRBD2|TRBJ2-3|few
CASGLSGSFLTDTQYF
TGCGCCAGCGGCCTTAGCGGGAGTTTTCTCACAGATACGCAGTATTTT
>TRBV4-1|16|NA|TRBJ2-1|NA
CASSQVPRISYNEQFF
TGCGCCAGCAGCCAAGTTCCCCGCATCTCCTACAATGAGCAGTTCTTC
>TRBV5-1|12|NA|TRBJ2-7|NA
CASSLDLDEQYF
TGCGCCAGCAGCTTGGACTTGGACGAGCAGTACTTC
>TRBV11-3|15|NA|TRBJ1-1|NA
CASSQRQATNTEAFF
TGTGCCAGCAGCCAAAGACAGGCTACGAACACTGAAGCTTTCTTT
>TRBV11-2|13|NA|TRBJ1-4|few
CASSFPFGEKLFF
TGTGCCAGCAGCTTCCCTTTTGGTGAAAAACTGTTTTTT
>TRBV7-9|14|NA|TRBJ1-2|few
CATYPDSTNYGYTF
TGTGCCACCTACCCGGACAGTACTAACTATGGCTACACCTTC
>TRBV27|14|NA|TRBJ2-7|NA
CASSLWGNPYEQYF
TGTGCCAGCAGTTTATGGGGGAACCCCTACGAGCAGTACTTC
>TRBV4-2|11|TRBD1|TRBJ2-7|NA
CASSHGQGQYF
TGTGCCAGCAGCCATGGACAGGGGCAGTACTTC
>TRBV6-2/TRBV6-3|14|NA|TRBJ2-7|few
CASSYGVSSYEQYF
TGTGCCAGCAGCTACGGGGTTTCGTCCTACGAGCAGTACTTC
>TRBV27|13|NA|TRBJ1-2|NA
CASSRTAGYGYTF
TGTGCCAGCAGCCGGACCGCCGGCTATGGCTACACCTTC
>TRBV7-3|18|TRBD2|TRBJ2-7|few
CASSYRWIGSGGHYEQYF
TGTGCCAGCAGCTATCGGTGGATTGGAAGCGGGGGGCACTACGAGCAGTACTTC
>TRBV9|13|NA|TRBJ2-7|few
CASSVGRGDEQYF
TGTGCCAGCAGCGTAGGCAGGGGTGACGAGCAGTACTTC
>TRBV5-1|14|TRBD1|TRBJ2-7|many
CASSPGTGDYEQYF
TGCGCCAGCAGCCCCGGGACAGGGGACTACGAGCAGTACTTC
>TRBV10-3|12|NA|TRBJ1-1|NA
CAIQEMGTEAFF
TGTGCCATCCAGGAAATGGGAACTGAAGCTTTCTTT
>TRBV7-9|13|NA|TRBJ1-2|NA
CASSFNSNYGYTF
TGTGCCAGCAGCTTTAACAGTAACTATGGCTACACCTTC
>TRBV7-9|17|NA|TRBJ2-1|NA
CASSLPPGGPSYNEQFF
TGTGCCAGCAGCTTACCACCAGGCGGGCCCTCCTACAATGAGCAGTTCTTC
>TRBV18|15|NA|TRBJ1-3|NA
CASSPADSSGNTIYF
TGTGCCAGCTCACCAGCGGACAGCTCTGGAAACACCATATATTTT
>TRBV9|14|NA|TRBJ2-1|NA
CASSPRDRVVEQFF
TGTGCCAGCAGCCCAAGGGACCGAGTTGTTGAGCAGTTCTTC
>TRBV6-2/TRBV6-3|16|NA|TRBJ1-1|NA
CASSYRSGYMNTEAFF
TGTGCCAGCAGTTACAGGTCGGGATACATGAACACTGAAGCTTTCTTT
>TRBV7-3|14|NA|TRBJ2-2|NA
CASSLTTVGGELFF
TGTGCCAGCAGCTTGACAACCGTCGGCGGGGAGCTGTTTTTT
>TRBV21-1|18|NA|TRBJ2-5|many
CASRSPGLGTGDEETQYF
TGTGCCAGCAGGTCCCCGGGGTTGGGGACAGGGGACGAAGAGACCCAGTACTTC
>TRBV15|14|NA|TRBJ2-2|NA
CATSGGQHTGELFF
TGTGCCACCAGCGGTGGACAGCACACCGGGGAGCTGTTTTTT
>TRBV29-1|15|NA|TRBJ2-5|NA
CSVWGLQPVLQTQYF
TGCAGCGTTTGGGGCCTCCAACCAGTACTCCAGACCCAGTACTTC
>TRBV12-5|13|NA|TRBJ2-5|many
CASGWGDLETQYF
TGTGCTAGTGGTTGGGGGGATTTGGAGACCCAGTACTTC